This T cell receptor beta chain was captured in a study of blood T cell repertoires in COVID-19. Germline V gene lookup returns CDR1 MGHRA and CDR2 YSYEKL. This CDR3 is built from 14 residues. V was pared by 8 bases and J by 1 base, with 14 bases between. The table came from immunoSEQ multiplex PCR; TCRdb's copy has only in-frame clones and leaves some out. Of around 120,000 clones in the sample, 60% to 85% were seen once. Sequencing input: peripheral blood. The receptor was isolated from a man in his 70s with acute or convalescent COVID-19. This chain connects TRBV4-1 to TRBJ1-2; a possible D gene is TRBD1 (6 bases). CDR3 sequence reads: CASGRGGLNYGYTF. The CDR3, as DNA: TGCGCCAGCGGGAGGGGGGGACTTAACTATGGCTACACCTTC.